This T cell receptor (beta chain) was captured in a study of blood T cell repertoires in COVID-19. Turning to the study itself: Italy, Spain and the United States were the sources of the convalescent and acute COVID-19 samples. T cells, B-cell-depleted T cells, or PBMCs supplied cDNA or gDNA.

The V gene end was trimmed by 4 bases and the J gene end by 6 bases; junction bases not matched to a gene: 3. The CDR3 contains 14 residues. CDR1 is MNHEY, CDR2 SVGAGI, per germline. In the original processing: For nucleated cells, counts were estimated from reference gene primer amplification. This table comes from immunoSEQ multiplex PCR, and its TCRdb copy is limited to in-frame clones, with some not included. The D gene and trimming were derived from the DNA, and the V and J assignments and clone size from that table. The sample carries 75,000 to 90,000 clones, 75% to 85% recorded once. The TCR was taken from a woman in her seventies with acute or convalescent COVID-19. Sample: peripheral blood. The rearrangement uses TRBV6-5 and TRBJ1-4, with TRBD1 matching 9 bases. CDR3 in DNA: TGTGCCAGCAGTTTGGACAGGGGTGATGAAAAACTGTTTTTT. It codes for CASSLDRGDEKLFF.